One and the same sample provided the 27 T cell receptor beta chains below, sequenced in a study of response to subunit inactivated influenza vaccine. Using its own MiXCR run on the RT-PCR reads, TCRdb lists one record per CDR3 protein. The data show hundreds of thousands of distinct CDR3 sequences, approximately 7.7% seen once. The sample in question was PBMCs from blood, obtained about 24 months after vaccination. The receptors shown here come from a man between 50 and 69 years old who received an inactivated influenza vaccine.

This clonotype was observed a few times. The chain uses TRBV6-5 and TRBJ2-1, with D perhaps TRBD1 (6 bases). The CDR3 has 16 amino acids. V was cut by 2 bases and J by 4 bases, with 15 bases left in between. Germline CDR1 and CDR2: MNHEY and SVGAGI. CDR3 amino acids: CASSYRALDSYNEQFF. As DNA, the CDR3 is TGTGCCAGCAGTTACCGTGCCCTGGACAGTTACAATGAGCAGTTCTTC.

This clonotype turned up a few times. V and J are TRBV7-2 and TRBJ2-3; weak D call: TRBD2 (6 bases). Trimming took 11 bases from V and 6 from J, leaving 15 bases between them. Germline-derived CDR1 and CDR2 are SGHTA and FQGNSA. The CDR3 covers 12 residues. The DNA for the CDR3 is TGTGCCGCCGGACCCCGGGGGGATACGCAGTATTTT. Its protein is CAAGPRGDTQYF.

This clonotype was seen a few times. The chain joins TRBV15 to TRBJ1-4; unclear D gene. Germline V gives CDR1 LNHNV, CDR2 YYDKDF (reference sequence). CDR3 length: 15 residues. V lost 0 bases, J lost 11 bases, and 16 bases lay in between. The CDR3 loop reads CATSREGRTEYKLFF. The CDR3 DNA is TGTGCCACCAGCAGAGAAGGGAGAACAGAGTATAAACTGTTTTTT. Filled out from reference TRBV15 and TRBJ1-4, the complete variable domain reads DAMVIQNPRYQVTQFGKPVTLSCSQTLNHNVMYWYQQKSSQAPKLLFHYYDKDFNNEADTPDNFQSRRPNTSFCFLDIRSPGLGDTAMYLCATSREGRTEYKLFFGSGTQLSVL.

This clonotype was seen a few times. The chain has TRBV6-2 or TRBV6-3 and TRBJ2-5, with D perhaps matching TRBD1 (6 bases). Per the germline V gene, CDR1 is MNHEY and CDR2 is SVGEGT. This CDR3 is 14 amino acids long. Between the trimmed V and J ends, which lost 2 bases and 1 base, there was a span of 8 bases. The CDR3 region is CASSYGGTQETQYF. Here the CDR3 DNA reads TGTGCCAGCAGTTACGGGGGCACCCAAGAGACCCAGTACTTC.

This clonotype was seen only a few times. The V and J genes are TRBV30 and TRBJ2-5, with 11 bases matching TRBD2. V trimming: 6 bases; J trimming: 4 bases; junction bases outside the gene matches: 10. CDR3 size: 15 residues. CDR1 GTSNPN and CDR2 SVGIG come from the germline V gene (reference sequence). The CDR3 DNA reads TGTGCCTGTCCCGAGGGACTAGCGGTGCGAGAGACCCAGTACTTC. This gives the protein CACPEGLAVRETQYF.

Many counts were recorded for this clonotype. The chain has TRBV30 and TRBJ2-3; weak D call: TRBD2 (5 bases). This CDR3 is 13 amino acids long. CDR1 is GTSNPN, CDR2 SVGIG, per germline (reference sequence). V was pared by 0 bases and J by 8 bases, with 12 bases between. The CDR3, as DNA: TGTGCCTGGAGTGTACAAGAGGGATCTACGCAGTATTTT. Amino acid sequence: CAWSVQEGSTQYF.

This clonotype has a handful of counts. This rearrangement joins TRBV20-1 to TRBJ1-1, with a possible D match to TRBD1 (5 bases). Germline CDR1 reads DFQATT; CDR2 reads SNEGSKA (reference sequence). V lost 1 base to trimming and J lost 3 bases, with 6 bases between them. This CDR3 comprises 12 residues. The CDR3 reads CSARGGDTEAFF. DNA of the CDR3: TGCAGTGCTAGAGGAGGGGACACTGAAGCTTTCTTT.

This clonotype was seen more than once but under ten times. V and J are TRBV6-1 and TRBJ1-3, with D unclear. This CDR3 contains 13 residues. Trimming cost V 3 bases and J 2 bases, with 5 bases left between them. Germline V gives CDR1 MNHNS, CDR2 SASEGT. The CDR3 here is CASSDPTGNTIYF. CDR3 in DNA: TGTGCCAGCAGTGACCCGACTGGAAACACCATATATTTT.

This clonotype was seen more than once but under ten times. The chain employs TRBV29-1 and TRBJ2-1; D not resolved. Germline CDR1 reads SQVTM; CDR2 reads ANQGSEA. The CDR3 runs to 12 residues. The V and J ends lost 3 bases and 7 bases respectively, with 10 bases between them. CDR3 bases: TGCAGCGTTGAGCCCTTCAGAAATGAGCAGTTCTTC. Translation: CSVEPFRNEQFF.

This clonotype was observed a single time. The V and J genes are TRBV20-1 and TRBJ2-5; either TRBD1 or TRBD2 may fit D (5 bases each). This CDR3 is built from 14 residues. V was pared by 0 bases and J by 5 bases, with 13 bases between. Germline lookup yields CDR1 DFQATT and CDR2 SNEGSKA (reference sequence). Written as DNA, the CDR3 is TGCAGTGCTAGAGATGCCCGGGGACCGGAGACCCAGTACTTC. This sequence encodes CSARDARGPETQYF.

The chain links TRBV10-3 to TRBJ1-2, with a possible D match to TRBD1 (5 bases). This CDR3 is built from 12 residues. Germline loops: CDR1 ENHRY, CDR2 SYGVKD. Trimming stripped 8 bases from V and 0 bases from J, with 7 bases between. The CDR3 sequence is CAIGTSNYGYTF. The CDR3 bases are TGTGCCATCGGGACCTCTAACTATGGCTACACCTTC.

The J gene is TRBJ2-3, the V gene TRBV4-3; 8 nucleotides line up with TRBD1. This CDR3 region has 15 residues. Germline CDR1 and CDR2: LGHNA and YSLEER. V shed 2 bases and J 5 bases; nucleotides not matched to a gene: 6. The CDR3 loop is CASSQWTGRLDTQYF. CDR3 nucleotides: TGCGCCAGCAGCCAATGGACAGGGCGGTTAGATACGCAGTATTTT.

Comment on this clonotype: At one end the junction does not follow the germline gene, possibly because of a read error. The chain uses TRBV10-2 and TRBJ2-3; TRBD2 agrees at 14 bases. Per germline, CDR1 WSHSY and CDR2 SAAADI. This CDR3 region has 18 residues. The CDR3 reads CATSGLAGGYTGTDTQNF. The CDR3 DNA reads as TGCGCCACCTCCGGACTAGCGGGGGGCTACACGGGCACAGATACGCAGAATTTT.

This chain uses TRBV29-1 with TRBJ2-5; tentative D call: TRBD2 (5 bases). There are 12 residues in the CDR3. V was pared by 7 bases and J by 1 base, with 10 bases between. In germline, CDR1 is SQVTM, CDR2 ANQGSEA. CDR3 sequence (DNA): TGCAGCGGGAGGTGGGGCCAAGAGACCCAGTACTTC. Amino acids: CSGRWGQETQYF.

This clonotype was detected ten times or more. The gene calls are TRBV7-9 and TRBJ2-7, with 9 positions matching TRBD1. CDR1 and CDR2 (germline): SEHNR, FQNEAQ (reference sequence). V shed 4 bases, J shed 2 bases, and the junction held 3 bases outside the gene matches. The CDR3 has 14 amino acids. The CDR3 here is CASSYRDRAYEQYF. The CDR3, as DNA: TGTGCCAGCAGCTACCGGGACAGGGCCTACGAGCAGTACTTC.

This clonotype was observed once. J is TRBJ2-1 and V is TRBV18; 12 bases match TRBD2. Trimming removed 2 bases from V and 6 bases from J; junction bases left unmatched: 8. Germline V gene lookup returns CDR1 KGHSH and CDR2 LQKENI. The CDR3 spans 17 residues. The CDR3: CASSPKASGRAGNEQFF. CDR3 nucleotides: TGTGCCAGCTCACCAAAGGCTAGCGGGAGGGCCGGCAATGAGCAGTTCTTC.

This clonotype was recorded a few times. This sequence joins TRBV20-1 and TRBJ1-6; 7 positions agree with TRBD1. CDR1 is DFQATT, CDR2 SNEGSKA, per germline (reference sequence). Trimming cost V 6 bases and J 6 bases; bases outside gene matches: 8. CDR3 length equals 14 residues. CDR3 sequence reads: CSARPGTVNSPLHF. The CDR3 nucleotides are TGCAGTGCCAGGCCTGGGACAGTTAATTCACCCCTCCACTTT.

This clonotype came up a few times. The chain combines TRBV5-6 with TRBJ2-5, with 13 bases aligning to TRBD2. CDR3 length equals 18 residues. CDR1 and CDR2 (germline): SGHDT, YYEEEE. The trim removed 1 base at V and 4 bases at J, leaving 10 bases unmatched. The DNA for the CDR3 is TGTGCCAGCAGCTTGACAGGACTAGCGGGGGCCAAGGGAGAGACCCAGTACTTC. Encoded protein: CASSLTGLAGAKGETQYF. The full variable domain, rest sourced from reference TRBV5-6 and TRBJ2-5, is DAGVTQSPTHLIKTRGQQVTLRCSPKSGHDTVSWYQQALGQGPQFIFQYYEEEERQRGNFPDRFSGHQFPNYSSELNVNALLLGDSALYLCASSLTGLAGAKGETQYFGPGTRLLVL.

The V gene is TRBV12-3 or TRBV12-4, the J gene TRBJ1-1, with a possible D match to TRBD1 (5 bases). The CDR3 spans 12 residues. With 3 bases removed from V and 8 bases from J, the gap between germline ends came to 10 bases. The CDR3 DNA follows: TGTGCCAGCAGTTTTTTGGGGCCGGAAGCTTTCTTT. This codes for CASSFLGPEAFF.

Concerning this clonotype: Germline is not matched at one junction end, which may reflect a read error. V usage is TRBV5-6 and J usage is TRBJ2-7, with TRBD1 matching over 7 bases. Germline V lookup: CDR1 SGHDT, CDR2 YYEEEE. This CDR3 has 14 amino acids. The CDR3 DNA reads TGTGCCGGCAGCTTGGGGACAGCGACCTACGAGCGGTACTTC. Its protein is CAGSLGTATYERYF.

The chain has TRBV12-5 and TRBJ2-5, with a tentative D call TRBD2 (5 bases). The V gene lost 4 bases and the J gene lost 1 base, with 10 bases spanning the gap. This CDR3 has 14 residues. The germline V gene encodes CDR1 LGHNT and CDR2 FRNRAP. The CDR3 DNA reads TGTGCTAGTGGTTACGACGGGGTCCAAGAGACCCAGTACTTC. It yields the protein CASGYDGVQETQYF.

In its sample, this clonotype was seen a few times. The genes are TRBV10-2 and TRBJ2-2, with 12 positions matching TRBD1. The CDR3 totals 19 residues. Germline V gene sequence: CDR1 WSHSY, CDR2 SAAADI. The junction had 11 bases not matched to a gene; V was cut back by 3 bases and J by 3 bases. The chain's CDR3 is CASSDPGTGGGDHTGELFF. CDR3 coding DNA: TGCGCCAGCAGTGATCCCGGGACAGGGGGCGGCGACCACACCGGGGAGCTGTTTTTT.

This clonotype was counted only a few times. The V and J genes are TRBV9 and TRBJ2-1; 7 nucleotides agree with TRBD2. Germline CDR1 SGDLS, CDR2 YYNGEE. J was trimmed by 5 bases and V by 2 bases; bases with no gene match: 7. The CDR3 sequence is 15 residues long. The CDR3 sequence: CASSVSGVPHNEQFF. The CDR3 coding sequence is TGTGCCAGCAGCGTCAGCGGGGTCCCCCACAATGAGCAGTTCTTC.

This clonotype was seen a handful of times. The V gene is TRBV12-3 or TRBV12-4, the J gene TRBJ1-1; D is perhaps TRBD1 (5 bases). V dropped 4 bases and J dropped 0 bases, with 21 bases sitting between them. The CDR3 is 18 residues long. The CDR3 nucleotides read TGTGCCAGCAGTTATAGGGGTCTGATGGGCCCTATGAACACTGAAGCTTTCTTT. Translating it yields CASSYRGLMGPMNTEAFF.

This chain joins TRBV20-1 and TRBJ1-2; D not certain. Germline values: CDR1 DFQATT, CDR2 SNEGSKA (reference sequence). This CDR3 spans 14 amino acids. Written as DNA, the CDR3 is TGCACCGCGGGTAGTCCCAAGGGTTTCTATGGCTACACCTTC. It encodes CTAGSPKGFYGYTF.

This clonotype occurred a few times. The chain is built from TRBV20-1 and TRBJ2-1, with D possibly matching TRBD2 (5 bases). The CDR3 sequence is 14 residues long. The germline CDR1 and CDR2 sequences are DFQATT and SNEGSKA (reference sequence). V was trimmed by 4 bases and J by 6 bases, leaving 16 bases between them. CDR3 region: CSATGLLATNEQFF. In nucleotides, the CDR3 is TGCAGTGCTACCGGACTTCTGGCAACCAATGAGCAGTTCTTC.

This clonotype has a handful of counts. This chain links TRBV29-1 with TRBJ2-1; TRBD2 aligns across 10 bases. Germline V gives CDR1 SQVTM, CDR2 ANQGSEA. This CDR3 spans 18 amino acids. V lost 1 base and J lost 6; bases outside the gene matches: 15. Here the CDR3 DNA reads TGCAGCGTTGAAGTCCTCCGGAGCGGGGGGGCCAGGAGCAATGAGCAGTTCTTC. Its translation: CSVEVLRSGGARSNEQFF.